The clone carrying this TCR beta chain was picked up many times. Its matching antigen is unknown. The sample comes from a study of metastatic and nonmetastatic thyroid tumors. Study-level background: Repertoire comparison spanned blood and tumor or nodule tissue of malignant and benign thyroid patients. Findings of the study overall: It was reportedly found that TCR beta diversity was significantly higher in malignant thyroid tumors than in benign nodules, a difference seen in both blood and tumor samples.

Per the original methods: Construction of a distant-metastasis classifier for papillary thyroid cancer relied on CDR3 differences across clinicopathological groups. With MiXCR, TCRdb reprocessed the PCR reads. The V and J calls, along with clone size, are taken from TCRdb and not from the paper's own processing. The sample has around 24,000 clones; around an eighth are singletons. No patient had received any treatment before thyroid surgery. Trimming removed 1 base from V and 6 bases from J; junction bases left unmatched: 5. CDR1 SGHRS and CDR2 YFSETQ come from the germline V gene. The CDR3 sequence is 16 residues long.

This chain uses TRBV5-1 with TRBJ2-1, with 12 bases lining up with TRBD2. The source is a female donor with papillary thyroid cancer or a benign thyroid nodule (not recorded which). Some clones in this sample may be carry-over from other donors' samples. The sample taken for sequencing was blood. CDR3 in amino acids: CASSLSSGRAFNEQFF. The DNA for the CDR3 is TGCGCCAGCAGCTTGTCTAGCGGGAGGGCCTTCAATGAGCAGTTCTTC. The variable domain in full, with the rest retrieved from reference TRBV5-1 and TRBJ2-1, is KAGVTQTPRYLIKTRGQQVTLSCSPISGHRSVSWYQQTPGQGLQFLFEYFSETQRNKGNFPGRFSGRQFSNSRSEMNVSTLELGDSALYLCASSLSSGRAFNEQFFGPGTRLTVL.